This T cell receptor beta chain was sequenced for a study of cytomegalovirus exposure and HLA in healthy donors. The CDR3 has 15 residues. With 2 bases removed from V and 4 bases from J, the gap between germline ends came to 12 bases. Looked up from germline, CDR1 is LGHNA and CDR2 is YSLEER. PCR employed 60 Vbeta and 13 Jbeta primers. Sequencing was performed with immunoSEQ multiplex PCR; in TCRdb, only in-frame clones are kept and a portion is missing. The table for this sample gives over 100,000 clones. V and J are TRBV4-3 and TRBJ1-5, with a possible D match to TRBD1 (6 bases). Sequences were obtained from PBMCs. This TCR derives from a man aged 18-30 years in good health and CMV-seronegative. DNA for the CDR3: TGCGCCAGCAGCCAAACCGACAGGCGAAATCAGCCCCAGCATTTT. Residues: CASSQTDRRNQPQHF.